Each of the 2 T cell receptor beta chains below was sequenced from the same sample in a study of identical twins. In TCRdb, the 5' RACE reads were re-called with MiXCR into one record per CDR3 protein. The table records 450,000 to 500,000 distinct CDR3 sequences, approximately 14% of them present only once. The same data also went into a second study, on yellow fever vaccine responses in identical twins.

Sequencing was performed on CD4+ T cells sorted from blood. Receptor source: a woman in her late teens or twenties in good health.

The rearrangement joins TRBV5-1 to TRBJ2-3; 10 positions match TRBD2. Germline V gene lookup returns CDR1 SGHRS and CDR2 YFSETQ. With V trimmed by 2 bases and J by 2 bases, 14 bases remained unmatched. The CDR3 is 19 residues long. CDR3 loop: CASSFGASGSKEITDTQYF. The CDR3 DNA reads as TGCGCCAGCAGCTTTGGGGCTAGCGGGAGTAAGGAGATCACAGATACGCAGTATTTT. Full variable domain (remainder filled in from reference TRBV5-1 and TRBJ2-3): KAGVTQTPRYLIKTRGQQVTLSCSPISGHRSVSWYQQTPGQGLQFLFEYFSETQRNKGNFPGRFSGRQFSNSRSEMNVSTLELGDSALYLCASSFGASGSKEITDTQYFGPGTRLTVL.

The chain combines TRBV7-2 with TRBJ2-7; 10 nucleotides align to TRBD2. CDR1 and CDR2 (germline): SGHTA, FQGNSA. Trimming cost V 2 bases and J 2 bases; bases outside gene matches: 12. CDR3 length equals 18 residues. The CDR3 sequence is CASSLRASGSIFPYEQYF. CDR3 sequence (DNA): TGTGCCAGCAGCTTAAGGGCTAGCGGGAGTATCTTCCCCTACGAGCAGTACTTC.